A selection of T cell receptor beta chains follows, all from one sample in a study of blood T cells in healthy people across ages. TCRdb independently ran MiXCR on the 5' RACE reads; one entry per CDR3 protein. Of roughly 1.4 million distinct CDR3 sequences in the sample, roughly 60% were seen once. The sample taken for sequencing was blood. The receptor source for this set is a man aged 18 to 29 in good health. Each CDR3 is given with its conserved first and last residue. D genes are given only for firm matches. Clone size is shown for a subset of rows, as once, few, many or a class of expanded clone.

j_call	v_call	clone_size	d_call	cdr3_nt	cdr3_aa
TRBJ2-2	TRBV4-3	NA	NA	TGCGCCAGCAGCCATTGGGCTTTCACCGGGGAGCTGTTTTTT	CASSHWAFTGELFF
TRBJ2-4	TRBV20-1	NA	NA	TGCAGTGCTAGAGATGAAAGGACCTGGGACAAAAACATTCAGTACTTC	CSARDERTWDKNIQYF
TRBJ2-7	TRBV2	NA	TRBD1	TGTGCCAGCAGTGAAGCGGACAGGGCTTCCTACGAGCAGTACTTC	CASSEADRASYEQYF
TRBJ2-7	TRBV7-2	NA	NA	TGTGCCAGCAGCCCGATGGGAAGTTCCTACGAGCAGTACTTC	CASSPMGSSYEQYF
TRBJ2-7	TRBV27	NA	NA	TGTGCCAGCAGTTTATTGGCAGGGGGGACCCACGGGCAGTACTTC	CASSLLAGGTHGQYF
TRBJ2-3	TRBV10-3	NA	NA	TGTGCGTTGGCTCCCGGGAGAAGCACAGATACGCAGTATTTT	CALAPGRSTDTQYF
TRBJ1-2	TRBV7-9	NA	NA	TGTGCCAGCAGCCAACGGGGGAAACCTAACTATGGCTACACCTTC	CASSQRGKPNYGYTF
TRBJ2-1	TRBV6-6	NA	NA	TGTGCCAGCAGTTACTCTGCTCAGGCGGGTGAGCAGTTCTTC	CASSYSAQAGEQFF
TRBJ2-7	TRBV3-1	NA	TRBD2	TGTGCCAGCAGCCAACCGACTAGCGGGAGGAGCTCCTACAATGAGCAGTACTTC	CASSQPTSGRSSYNEQYF
TRBJ2-1	TRBV7-2	NA	TRBD1	TGTGCCAGCAGCTTAGACTCTCGGGATAGGGGGCAGTATGAGCAGTTCTTC	CASSLDSRDRGQYEQFF
TRBJ2-1	TRBV7-2	NA	NA	TGTGCCAGAAGCCCCCTAGGGGGGACCTACAATGAGCAGTTCTTC	CARSPLGGTYNEQFF
TRBJ2-3	TRBV24-1	few	NA	TGTGCCACCAGTGACTCCCAAGCAGATACGCAGTATTTT	CATSDSQADTQYF
TRBJ2-7	TRBV20-1	NA	NA	TGCAGTGTGGGGAGTCTACAGGGAGTCGAGCAGTACTTC	CSVGSLQGVEQYF
TRBJ2-3	TRBV12-3/TRBV12-4	NA	TRBD2	TGTGCCAGCAGTTTACTGCAGACTAGCGGAATCGCAGATATGCAGTATTTT	CASSLLQTSGIADMQYF
TRBJ2-5	TRBV20-1	NA	TRBD2	TGCAGGTTCGGGGGACTAGCGGGGAGGCAAGAGACCCAGTACTTC	CRFGGLAGRQETQYF
TRBJ2-7	TRBV4-1	NA	NA	TGCGCCAGCAGCCCACAGGAGGGGGGAGGCGAGCAGTACTTC	CASSPQEGGGEQYF
TRBJ2-7	TRBV12-3/TRBV12-4	many	NA	TGTGCCAGCAGTTTCCAGGGCTACGAGCAGTACTTC	CASSFQGYEQYF
TRBJ1-2	TRBV10-3	NA	NA	TGTGCCATCAGTACAGGATTAGGTGGCTACACCTTC	CAISTGLGGYTF
TRBJ2-5	TRBV6-1	NA	NA	TGTGCCAGCAGTTTAGGACAGATAGAGACCCAGTACTTC	CASSLGQIETQYF
TRBJ2-1	TRBV4-1	NA	TRBD1	TGCGCCAGCAGCCAAGTTCAGGGGGTTGCCAATGAGCAGTTCTTC	CASSQVQGVANEQFF
TRBJ2-7	TRBV4-1	few	NA	TGCGCCAGCAGCCAAGAAGGGGCAGACTACGAGCAGTACTTC	CASSQEGADYEQYF
TRBJ2-7	TRBV11-2	NA	NA	TGTGCCAGCAGCTTGGTTCCTGACGGGTCTACCTACGAGCAGTATTTC	CASSLVPDGSTYEQYF
TRBJ1-1	TRBV6-5	NA	TRBD1	TGTGCCAGCAGACCAGGGGGCACGAACACTGAAGCTTTCTTT	CASRPGGTNTEAFF
TRBJ2-3	TRBV4-1	once	TRBD2	TGCGCCAGCAGCCAAGTTCCCCTGGGGGCGGGGGGACGCACAGATACGCAGTATTTT	CASSQVPLGAGGRTDTQYF
TRBJ2-7	TRBV7-2	NA	TRBD2	TGTGCCAGCAGCTGGTTGGCTAGCGGGAGACACGAGCAGTACTTC	CASSWLASGRHEQYF
TRBJ2-7	TRBV7-2	NA	NA	TGTGCCAGCAGCGGGGGGAATGATCAGGAACAGTACTTC	CASSGGNDQEQYF
TRBJ2-7	TRBV5-1	few	TRBD1	TGCGCCAGCAGCTTAACGACAGGGCGGTCAGCCTACGAGCAGTACTTC	CASSLTTGRSAYEQYF
TRBJ2-5	TRBV6-1	NA	TRBD2	TGTGCCAGCAGTGGTTTGACTAGCGCGCAAGAGACCCAGTACTTC	CASSGLTSAQETQYF
TRBJ2-7	TRBV20-1	NA	TRBD2	TGCAGTGCTAGAGTGCTAGCGGGGGGCCATAACGAGCAGTACTTC	CSARVLAGGHNEQYF
TRBJ2-5	TRBV20-1	NA	TRBD1	TGCAGTGCTAGATCCTCCAGGGACAGCCAAGAGACCCAGTACTTC	CSARSSRDSQETQYF
TRBJ2-3	TRBV7-9	once	TRBD1	TGTGCCAGCAGCTTAGTACAGGGGCCCACAGATACGCAGTATTTT	CASSLVQGPTDTQYF
TRBJ1-1	TRBV9	NA	NA	TGTGCCAGCAGCGTAGGTCGTTTTGGTAACACTGAAGCTTTCTTT	CASSVGRFGNTEAFF
TRBJ2-5	TRBV15	NA	NA	TGTGCCACCAGCAGAGATGTAGAGGAGACCCAGTACTTC	CATSRDVEETQYF
TRBJ1-6	TRBV12-3/TRBV12-4	few	NA	TGTGCCAGCAGTTTAGATTCACCCCTCCACTTT	CASSLDSPLHF
TRBJ1-2	TRBV6-1	NA	TRBD1	TGTGCCAGCAGTGAAGCTGGAGGGGACAGGTGGAACTATGGCTACACCTTC	CASSEAGGDRWNYGYTF
TRBJ2-5	TRBV10-3	few	NA	TGTGCCACGGGGACGGGGCAAGAGACCCAGTACTTC	CATGTGQETQYF